A single sample gave rise to the 28 T cell receptor beta chains below, sequenced in a study of metastatic and nonmetastatic thyroid tumors. Thyroid surgery took place with no prior treatment in any patient. TCRdb recomputed clones from the PCR reads via MiXCR. The table lists about 15,000 clones, under 25% of them singletons. The sequenced sample was blood. The receptors stem from a female donor with papillary thyroid cancer or a benign thyroid nodule (not recorded which). Some clones in this sample may be carry-over from other donors' samples.

This clone showed up many times. The chain links TRBV11-3 to TRBJ2-4, with D perhaps matching TRBD1 (6 bases). CDR3 length: 16 residues. Germline V gene lookup returns CDR1 SGHNT and CDR2 YENEEA. The V gene lost 4 bases and the J gene lost 0 bases, with 13 bases spanning the gap. The CDR3 bases are TGTGCCAGCAGCTCCGACAGGATACTAGCCAAAAACATTCAGTACTTC. Protein product: CASSSDRILAKNIQYF.

This clone has at least ten counts. The V gene is TRBV4-2, the J gene TRBJ1-4; D gene ambiguous. In germline, CDR1 is LGHNA, CDR2 YNFKEQ. The V end lost 4 bases, the J end lost 5 bases, and 11 bases lay between the germline ends. This CDR3 comprises 14 residues. Written as DNA, the CDR3 is TGTGCCAGCAGCCCCTTAAGGAGGAATGAAAAACTGTTTTTT. This codes for CASSPLRRNEKLFF.

This clone is labeled medium-sized. The rearrangement uses TRBV20-1 and TRBJ1-2, with TRBD1 matching over 9 bases. This CDR3 region has 14 residues. Germline V CDR1 and CDR2: DFQATT, SNEGSKA (reference sequence). The ends lost 0 bases at V and 7 bases at J; junction bases unmatched: 6. CDR3: CSARDKGQGSGYTF. The CDR3 region has the DNA TGCAGTGCTAGAGATAAAGGACAGGGGAGTGGCTACACCTTC.

The rearrangement uses TRBV6-2 or TRBV6-3 and TRBJ2-3; 10 positions match TRBD2. Per germline, CDR1 MNHEY and CDR2 SVGEGT. V shed 7 bases and J 5 bases; nucleotides not matched to a gene: 12. CDR3 size: 16 residues. The CDR3 nucleotides read TGTGCCAGCACCCCGCGGCTAGCGGGAGCGGTAGATACGCAGTATTTT. Protein: CASTPRLAGAVDTQYF.

This clone was detected only a few times. Being one base from a much bigger clone, this may be a read error. The CDR3, as DNA: TGTGCCAGCAGCTTGGACCCTCCAACTAGCGGAGACACCGTGGAGCTGTTTTTT. It translates to CASSLDPPTSGDTVELFF. The J gene is TRBJ2-2, the V gene TRBV7-3, with 8 bases identical to TRBD2. Per the germline V gene, CDR1 is SGHTA and CDR2 is FQGTGA. This CDR3 contains 18 residues.

The chain has TRBV19 and TRBJ2-3, with TRBD2 matching 7 bases. CDR1 LNHDA and CDR2 SQIVND come from the germline V gene (reference sequence). Trimming removed 5 bases from V and 3 bases from J; junction bases left unmatched: 11. This CDR3 comprises 16 residues. This CDR3 reads CASSPRGGRWTDTQYF. CDR3 nucleotide sequence: TGTGCCAGTAGTCCCCGGGGAGGGCGATGGACAGATACGCAGTATTTT. Variable domain in full (rest from reference TRBV19 and TRBJ2-3): DGGITQSPKYLFRKEGQNVTLSCEQNLNHDAMYWYRQDPGQGLRLIYYSQIVNDFQKGDIAEGYSVSREKKESFPLTVTSAQKNPTAFYLCASSPRGGRWTDTQYFGPGTRLTVL.

This clone was picked up many times. The chain combines TRBV11-1 with TRBJ2-1; 7 nucleotides align to TRBD2. V gave up 5 bases and J gave up 7 bases; unmatched junction bases: 20. The CDR3 contains 18 residues. The germline V gene encodes CDR1 SGHAT and CDR2 FQDESV (reference sequence). CDR3: CASSACVGAGVNRNEQFF. The CDR3 DNA is TGTGCCAGCAGCGCATGCGTTGGGGCGGGAGTTAATAGGAATGAGCAGTTCTTC.

This clone was observed a few times. The chain has TRBV4-3 and TRBJ2-3; 12 bases fit TRBD2. Germline loops: CDR1 LGHNA, CDR2 YSLEER. With V trimmed by 6 bases and J by 0 bases, 10 bases remained unmatched. CDR3 size: 18 residues. CDR3: CASRRTSGNHASTDTQYF. As DNA, the CDR3 is TGCGCCAGCAGACGGACTAGCGGGAACCATGCTAGCACAGATACGCAGTATTTT.

This clone was observed many times. The chain carries TRBV9 and TRBJ2-2; TRBD2 might be the D (5 bases). Trimming stripped 0 bases from V and 1 base from J, with 19 bases between. The CDR3 extends over 19 amino acids. Germline loops: CDR1 SGDLS, CDR2 YYNGEE. In nucleotides, the CDR3 is TGTGCCAGCAGCGTAGCCGGTCCCTTGTTCGGGGTGAACACCGGGGAGCTGTTTTTT. Translating gives CASSVAGPLFGVNTGELFF.

The sample holds a few counts of this clone. A much bigger clone sits one base away, suggesting this may be a read error. Additional DNA sequences in this sample encode the identical CDR3. The rearrangement links TRBV5-1 to TRBJ1-1; unclear D gene. Germline values: CDR1 SGHRS, CDR2 YFSETQ. The CDR3 has 13 residues. The CDR3, as DNA: TGCGCCAGCAGGTCAGTAATGAACACTGAAGCTTTCTTC. This gives the protein CASRSVMNTEAFF.

The rearrangement joins TRBV5-1 to TRBJ2-2, with a possible D match to TRBD1 (6 bases). The V gene lost 0 bases and the J gene lost 2 bases, with 11 bases spanning the gap. The CDR3 totals 16 residues. The germline V gene encodes CDR1 SGHRS and CDR2 YFSETQ. This CDR3 is CASSLARGRNTGELFF. The CDR3 bases are TGCGCCAGCAGCTTGGCCAGGGGACGAAACACCGGGGAGCTGTTTTTT. Based on the CDR3 plus reference TRBV5-1 and TRBJ2-2, the full variable domain is KAGVTQTPRYLIKTRGQQVTLSCSPISGHRSVSWYQQTPGQGLQFLFEYFSETQRNKGNFPGRFSGRQFSNSRSEMNVSTLELGDSALYLCASSLARGRNTGELFFGEGSRLTVL.

This clone was counted many times. A much larger clone lies one base from this, so it may be a read error. The CDR3 reads CASSFLPAGEHNEQFF. DNA for the CDR3: TGTGCCAGCAGCTTCCTCCCAGCGGGAGAGCACAATGAGCAGTTCTTC. The rearrangement links TRBV11-2 to TRBJ2-1; the match to TRBD2 covers 8 bases. The CDR3 contains 16 residues. CDR1 is SGHAT and CDR2 is FQNNGV in the germline V gene. Trimming removed 3 bases from V and 5 bases from J; junction bases left unmatched: 9.

As concerns this clone: One end of the junction is discordant with germline, which a read error may explain. The chain carries TRBV2 and TRBJ2-2; D might be TRBD2 (6 bases). CDR1 is SNHLY, CDR2 FYNNEI, per germline. CDR3 length: 16 amino acids. The CDR3 DNA reads TGTTCCAGCACCTTCCTCGGGAGAATGGATACCGGGGAGCTGTTTTTT. It is translated as CSSTFLGRMDTGELFF.

By share, this clone ranks as medium-sized (0.01 to 0.1%). V usage is TRBV27 and J usage is TRBJ2-1; D is perhaps TRBD2 (5 bases). CDR1 is MNHEY and CDR2 is SMNVEV in the germline V gene (reference sequence). Trimming removed 2 bases at V and 2 bases at J, with 13 bases between. The CDR3 extends over 16 amino acids. The DNA for the CDR3 is TGTGCCAGCAGTTTAATGAGGGATGGAGCCTACAATGAGCAGTTCTTC. The encoded protein is CASSLMRDGAYNEQFF.

This clone was seen many times. The rearrangement uses TRBV15 and TRBJ2-7, with TRBD2 matching 9 bases. Germline V gives CDR1 LNHNV, CDR2 YYDKDF (reference sequence). With 0 bases clipped from V and 4 bases from J, the junction kept 16 bases outside the gene matches. There are 19 residues in the CDR3. The CDR3 DNA is TGTGCCACCAGCAGAGATCCCCTAATAGCGGCGGGAGGGAAGTACGAGCAGTACTTC. Residues: CATSRDPLIAAGGKYEQYF.

This clone was seen more than once but under ten times. This is likely a read error, given that the CDR3 carries no conserved phenylalanine or tryptophan at its end. The chain links TRBV13 to TRBJ2-7; 11 bases agree with TRBD2. The CDR3 length is 16 residues. J gave up 1 base and V 5 bases, and 7 bases lay outside the gene matches. Per the germline V gene, CDR1 is PRHDT and CDR2 is FYEKMQ (reference sequence). CDR3 bases: TGTGCCAGCAGCGGTCGACTAGCGGGAAGTTCCTACGAGCAGTACCTT. It translates to CASSGRLAGSSYEQYL.

This CDR3 is CASSLLGSDLAYEQYF. For the CDR3, the DNA is TGTGCCAGCAGTTTATTGGGGTCAGACCTCGCCTACGAGCAGTACTTC. The chain combines TRBV28 with TRBJ2-7; D uncertain. This CDR3 has 16 amino acids. CDR1 and CDR2 (germline): MDHEN, SYDVKM. With 1 base removed from V and 2 bases from J, the gap between germline ends came to 15 bases.

In its sample, this clone was seen many times. The rearrangement links TRBV15 to TRBJ1-3; 10 bases are a match to TRBD1. J gave up 4 bases and V 1 base, and 10 bases lay outside the gene matches. CDR3 length equals 18 residues. CDR1 is LNHNV and CDR2 is YYDKDF in the germline V gene (reference sequence). CDR3 in DNA: TGTGCCACCAGCAGAGTGCTTGGGACAGGGGCTGCCGGAAACACCATATATTTT. Translation: CATSRVLGTGAAGNTIYF.

The table lists this clone with many counts. This sequence joins TRBV5-1 and TRBJ2-5, with 12 bases that match TRBD2. This CDR3 comprises 16 residues. Germline values: CDR1 SGHRS, CDR2 YFSETQ. With V trimmed by 1 base and J by 5 bases, 6 bases remained unmatched. This CDR3 is CASSLSLAGGRETQYF. The CDR3 nucleotides read TGCGCCAGCAGCTTGTCCCTAGCGGGAGGGCGTGAGACCCAGTACTTC.

This clone was seen ten or more times. This chain joins TRBV3-2 and TRBJ2-1; the tabulated D call, TRBD2, remains unverified against the DNA. TRBV3-2 represents a pseudogene. The CDR3 runs 20 residues. CDR3 bases: TGTGCCAGCAGCCAAGAAATGGAGACTAGCGGGTTCTTGGGGGACAATGAGCAGTTCTTC. It specifies CASSQEMETSGFLGDNEQFF.

This clone is judged medium-sized. The chain has TRBV19 and TRBJ2-5; tentatively, D is TRBD2 (5 bases). This CDR3 is 13 amino acids long. The germline V and J ends were trimmed by 8 bases and 5 bases, with 15 bases remaining between them. CDR1 and CDR2 (germline): LNHDA, SQIVND (reference sequence). CDR3 bases: TGTGCCAGTGCTCGAGGGAGAGGGGAGACCCAGTACTTC. Amino acid sequence: CASARGRGETQYF.

This clone counts as medium-sized. This chain connects TRBV2 to TRBJ2-7; D is perhaps TRBD2 (6 bases). The germline gives CDR1 SNHLY, CDR2 FYNNEI. The V end lost 8 bases, the J end lost 0 bases, and 14 bases lay between the germline ends. The CDR3 loop spans 14 amino acids. In DNA form, the CDR3 reads TGTGCCAGCGCCATGGGACTTAACTCCTACGAGCAGTACTTC. Translation: CASAMGLNSYEQYF.

This clone was counted many times. This rearrangement joins TRBV3-1 to TRBJ2-1; D call uncertain. CDR1 and CDR2 from the germline V gene are LGHDT and YNNKEL (reference sequence). The CDR3 extends over 13 amino acids. The germline V and J ends were trimmed by 0 bases and 8 bases, with 8 bases remaining between them. In nucleotides, the CDR3 is TGTGCCAGCAGCCAAGATCGAATGGATGAGCAGTTCTTC. Translation: CASSQDRMDEQFF.

This clone is categorized as medium-sized. The V and J genes are TRBV24-1 and TRBJ1-1, with a weak D call TRBD1 (6 bases). CDR3 length: 16 amino acids. Germline V CDR1 and CDR2: KGHDR, SFDVKD. Trimming removed 5 bases at V and 1 base at J, with 16 bases between. CDR3 bases: TGTGCCACCAGTGCCCCTCCGCAGGGGACGAACACTGAAGCTTTCTTT. Amino acid sequence: CATSAPPQGTNTEAFF.

This clone was detected only a few times. The genes are TRBV11-2 and TRBJ2-7, with 9 bases matching TRBD2. Trimming at V came to 5 bases and at J to 6 bases, leaving 5 bases not matched to a gene. CDR1 SGHAT and CDR2 FQNNGV come from the germline V gene. The CDR3 consists of 13 residues. The CDR3 DNA reads as TGTGCCAGCAGCGGGGGACTAGCAGCCGAGCAGTACTTC. Its protein product is CASSGGLAAEQYF.

This clone was seen ten or more times. This same CDR3 is encoded by further DNA sequences in the sample. This sequence joins TRBV19 and TRBJ2-4; 7 bases agree with TRBD1. Germline V CDR1 and CDR2: LNHDA, SQIVND (reference sequence). The CDR3 runs to 14 residues. With V trimmed by 6 bases and J by 3 bases, 5 bases remained unmatched. CDR3 residues: CASSGQDFKNIQYF. The CDR3 DNA follows: TGTGCCAGTAGCGGACAGGATTTCAAAAACATTCAGTACTTC.

This clone is classed as medium-sized. The CDR3 DNA reads TGTGCCAGCCCCCCCGCCAGCGGGATTCACAATGAGCAGTTCTTC. This gives the protein CASPPASGIHNEQFF. This chain joins TRBV28 and TRBJ2-1; 7 bases are shared with TRBD2. The CDR3 is 15 amino acids. The trim removed 8 bases at V and 5 bases at J, leaving 12 bases unmatched. The germline V gene encodes CDR1 MDHEN and CDR2 SYDVKM.

This clone was observed many times. The rearrangement joins TRBV5-8 to TRBJ2-1, with D perhaps TRBD2 (5 bases). The CDR3 consists of 14 residues. Looked up from germline, CDR1 is SGHTS and CDR2 is YDEGEE. The ends were cut back, 7 bases at V and 6 bases at J, with 17 bases in the middle. The CDR3, as DNA: TGTGCCAGCCGGAGACGGGAAGGGTCCAATGAGCAGTTCTTC. Translation: CASRRREGSNEQFF.